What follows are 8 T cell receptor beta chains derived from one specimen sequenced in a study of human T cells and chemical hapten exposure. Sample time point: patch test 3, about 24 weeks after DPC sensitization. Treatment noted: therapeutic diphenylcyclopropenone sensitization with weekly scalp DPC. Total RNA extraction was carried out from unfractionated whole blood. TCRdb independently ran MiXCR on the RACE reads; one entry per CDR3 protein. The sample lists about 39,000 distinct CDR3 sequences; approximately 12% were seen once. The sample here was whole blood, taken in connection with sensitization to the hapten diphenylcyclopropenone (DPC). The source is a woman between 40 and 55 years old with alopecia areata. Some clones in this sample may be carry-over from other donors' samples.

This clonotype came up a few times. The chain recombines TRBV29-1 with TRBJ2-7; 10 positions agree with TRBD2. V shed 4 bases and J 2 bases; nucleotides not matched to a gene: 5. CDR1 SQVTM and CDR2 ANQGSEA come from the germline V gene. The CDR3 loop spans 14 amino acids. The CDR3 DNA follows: TGCAGCGTTGGCGGGACTAGCGTGACCTACGAGCAGTACTTC. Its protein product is CSVGGTSVTYEQYF.

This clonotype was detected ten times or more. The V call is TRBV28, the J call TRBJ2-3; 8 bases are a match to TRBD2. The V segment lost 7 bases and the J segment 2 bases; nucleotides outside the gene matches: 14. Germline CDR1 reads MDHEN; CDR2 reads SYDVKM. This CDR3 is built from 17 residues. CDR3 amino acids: CASTPGVIAGPTDTQYF. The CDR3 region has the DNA TGTGCCAGCACCCCCGGTGTAATAGCGGGACCCACAGATACGCAGTATTTT.

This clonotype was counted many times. The CDR3 is CASSPGETQYF. CDR3 DNA: TGTGCCAGCAGCCCAGGGGAGACCCAGTACTTC. This chain joins TRBV7-6 and TRBJ2-5, with D tentatively TRBD1 (5 bases). V was pared by 5 bases and J by 5 bases, with 6 bases between. The germline CDR1 and CDR2 sequences are SGHVS and FNYEAQ. The CDR3 has 11 amino acids.

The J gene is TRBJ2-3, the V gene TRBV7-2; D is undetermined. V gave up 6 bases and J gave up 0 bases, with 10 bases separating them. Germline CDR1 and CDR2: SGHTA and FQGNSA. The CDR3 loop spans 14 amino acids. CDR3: CASRSRQSTDTQYF. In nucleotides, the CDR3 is TGTGCCAGCAGGTCACGGCAAAGCACAGATACGCAGTATTTT.

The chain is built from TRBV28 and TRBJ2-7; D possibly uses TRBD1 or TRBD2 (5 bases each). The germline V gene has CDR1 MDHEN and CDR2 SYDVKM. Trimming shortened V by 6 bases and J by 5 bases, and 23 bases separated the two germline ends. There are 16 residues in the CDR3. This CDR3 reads CASSLPRGVPVHEQYF. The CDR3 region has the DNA TGTGCCAGCAGCTTACCCCGAGGGGTCCCCGTCCACGAGCAGTACTTC.

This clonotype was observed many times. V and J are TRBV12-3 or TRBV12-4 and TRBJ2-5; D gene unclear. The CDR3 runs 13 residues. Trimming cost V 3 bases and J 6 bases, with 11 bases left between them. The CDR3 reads CASSFPDRKTQYF. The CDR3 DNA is TGTGCCAGCAGTTTTCCAGATAGAAAGACCCAGTACTTC.

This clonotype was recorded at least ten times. CDR3 sequence (DNA): TGTGCCAGCAGCTTAGAGGGCGGGGGGTTCCACGAGCAGTACTTC. Amino acid sequence: CASSLEGGGFHEQYF. V is TRBV7-8 and J is TRBJ2-7, with 8 bases identical to TRBD2. V dropped 1 base and J dropped 5; count of bases not matched to a gene: 7. Germline V gives CDR1 SGHVS, CDR2 FQNEAQ. This CDR3 spans 15 amino acids.

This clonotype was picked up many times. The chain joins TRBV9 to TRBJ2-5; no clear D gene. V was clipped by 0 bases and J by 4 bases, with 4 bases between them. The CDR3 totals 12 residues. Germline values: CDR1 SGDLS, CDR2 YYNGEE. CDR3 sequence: CASSVEGETQYF. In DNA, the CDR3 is TGTGCCAGCAGCGTAGAAGGAGAGACCCAGTACTTC.